Below, one T cell receptor beta chain is given with its context. Its antigen is as yet unknown. This sample stems from a study of shared clonotypes between healthy human individuals. Study outcomes and limitations: The study sampled only blood, and tissue repertoires likely differ.

The CDR3 is made up of 15 amino acids. Germline values: CDR1 MNHNS, CDR2 SASEGT. V lost 8 bases, J lost 4 bases, and 9 bases stayed unmatched. The repertoire was sequenced with immunoSEQ multiplex PCR; TCRdb's copy has only in-frame clones and lacks some. The sample lists 550,000 to 850,000 clones, about two thirds occurring once. This rearrangement joins TRBV6-1 to TRBJ2-2, with 8 nucleotides matching TRBD2. The material sequenced was memory CD4+ T cells sorted from blood. Subset given: CD45RA-negative fraction. The TCR comes from a woman in her twenties or thirties in good health. CDR3 bases: TGTGCCAGCGGGAGCACTAGCGGATTCACCGGGGAGCTGTTTTTT. Protein: CASGSTSGFTGELFF.